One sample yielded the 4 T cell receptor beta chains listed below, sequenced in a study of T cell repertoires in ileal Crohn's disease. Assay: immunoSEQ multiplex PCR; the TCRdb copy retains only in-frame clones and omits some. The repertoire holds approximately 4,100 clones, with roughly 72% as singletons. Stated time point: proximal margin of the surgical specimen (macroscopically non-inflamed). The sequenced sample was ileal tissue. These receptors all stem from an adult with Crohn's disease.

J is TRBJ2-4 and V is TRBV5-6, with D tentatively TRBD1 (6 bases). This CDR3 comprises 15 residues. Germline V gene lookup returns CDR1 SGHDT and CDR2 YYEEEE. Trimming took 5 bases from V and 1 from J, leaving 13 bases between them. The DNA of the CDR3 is TGTGCCAGCAGTCAAGACCAGGGGGCCAAAAACATTCAGTACTTC. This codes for CASSQDQGAKNIQYF. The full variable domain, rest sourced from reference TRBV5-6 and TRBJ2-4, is DAGVTQSPTHLIKTRGQQVTLRCSPKSGHDTVSWYQQALGQGPQFIFQYYEEEERQRGNFPDRFSGHQFPNYSSELNVNALLLGDSALYLCASSQDQGAKNIQYFGAGTRLSVL.

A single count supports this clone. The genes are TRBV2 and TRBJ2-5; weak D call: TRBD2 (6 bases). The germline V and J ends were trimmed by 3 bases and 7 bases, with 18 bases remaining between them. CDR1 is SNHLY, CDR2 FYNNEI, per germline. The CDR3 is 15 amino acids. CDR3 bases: TGTGCCAGCAGTGACGCTAGCGACCAGAGGGGGACCCAGTACTTC. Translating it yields CASSDASDQRGTQYF.

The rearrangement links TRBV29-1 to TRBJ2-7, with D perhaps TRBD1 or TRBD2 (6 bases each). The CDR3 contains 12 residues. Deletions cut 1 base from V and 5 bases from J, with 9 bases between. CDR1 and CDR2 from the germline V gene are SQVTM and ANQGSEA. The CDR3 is CSVEAGADEQYF. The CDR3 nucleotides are TGCAGCGTTGAAGCGGGGGCTGACGAGCAGTACTTC.

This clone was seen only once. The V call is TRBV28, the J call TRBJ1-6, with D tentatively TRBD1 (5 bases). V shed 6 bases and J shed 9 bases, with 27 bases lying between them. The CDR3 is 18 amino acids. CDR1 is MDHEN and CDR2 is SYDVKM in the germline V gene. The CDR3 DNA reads TGTGCCAGCAGGCATGTCATGGAGGCAGGCGGTGGGGGTTCACCCCTCCACTTT. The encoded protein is CASRHVMEAGGGGSPLHF.